These 9 T cell receptor beta chains share one sample of origin, sequenced in a study of blood T cell repertoires in COVID-19. Clones were read by immunoSEQ multiplex PCR, and TCRdb kept only the in-frame ones, dropping some. The data show about 210,000 clones, 80% to 90% seen once. Sequenced input: peripheral blood. These receptor sequences come from a woman in her forties or fifties with active or convalescent COVID-19.

In the case of this clone: Distinct nucleotide sequences in the sample also encode this CDR3. This chain links TRBV2 with TRBJ2-5; D gene unclear. Looked up from germline, CDR1 is SNHLY and CDR2 is FYNNEI. The CDR3 length is 13 residues. Trimming cost V 8 bases and J 5 bases, with 15 bases left between them. CDR3: CASGFNLQETQYF. In nucleotides, the CDR3 is TGTGCCAGCGGTTTTAACCTACAGGAGACCCAGTACTTC.

This clone was seen once. The rearrangement joins TRBV28 to TRBJ2-1; 8 nucleotides line up with TRBD2. The germline V gene encodes CDR1 MDHEN and CDR2 SYDVKM. This CDR3 has 14 amino acids. Unmatched junction bases numbered 6, after V lost 3 bases and J lost 8 bases. CDR3 sequence (DNA): TGTGCCAGCAGTTTGAGCGGGAGCATGGATGAGCAGTTCTTC. It is translated as CASSLSGSMDEQFF.

The chain joins TRBV6-1 to TRBJ1-2; the D is unclear. The V gene lost 0 bases and the J gene lost 5 bases, with 10 bases spanning the gap. CDR1 is MNHNS, CDR2 SASEGT, per germline. The CDR3 has 14 residues. CDR3 region: CASSEAPRGYGYTF. In DNA, the CDR3 is TGTGCCAGCAGTGAAGCGCCCCGCGGATATGGCTACACCTTC.

For the CDR3, the DNA is TGCGCCACAGGGGATTATAGCAATCAGCCCCAGCATTTT. Residues: CATGDYSNQPQHF. The chain recombines TRBV10-2 with TRBJ1-5; TRBD1 is a possible D gene (6 bases). Germline CDR1 is WSHSY and CDR2 is SAAADI. Deletions cut 10 bases from V and 0 bases from J, with 10 bases between. This CDR3 has 13 amino acids.

The DNA of the CDR3 is TGTGCCAGCATCTCAGGGGGGAACACTGAAGCTTTCTTT. It encodes CASISGGNTEAFF. The rearrangement joins TRBV12-3 or TRBV12-4 to TRBJ1-1; 7 bases align to TRBD1. This CDR3 is built from 13 residues. The junction had 3 bases not matched to a gene; V was cut back by 7 bases and J by 1 base.

This chain links TRBV18 with TRBJ2-7; D may be TRBD2 (6 bases). This CDR3 region has 13 residues. Germline CDR1 and CDR2: KGHSH and LQKENI. The V and J ends lost 3 bases and 6 bases respectively, with 12 bases between them. CDR3 DNA: TGTGCCAGCTCACCGAATCAGGGAGGCGAGCAGTACTTC. This gives the protein CASSPNQGGEQYF.

CDR3 in amino acids: CASSSQGPLYNEQFF. CDR3 sequence (DNA): TGTGCCAGCAGTTCACAGGGCCCCCTTTACAATGAGCAGTTCTTC. The chain carries TRBV6-6 and TRBJ2-1; D may be TRBD1 (6 bases). The length of the CDR3 is 15 residues. The V gene's germline CDR1 is MNHNY and CDR2 SVGAGI (reference sequence). V was cut by 4 bases and J by 4 bases, with 14 bases left in between.

This sequence joins TRBV28 and TRBJ1-6, with TRBD1 as a possible D gene (5 bases). The CDR3 has 15 residues. V gave up 6 bases and J gave up 6 bases, with 15 bases separating them. The germline CDR1 and CDR2 sequences are MDHEN and SYDVKM. The CDR3 reads CASSKGSGINSPLHF. The CDR3 DNA follows: TGTGCCAGCAGCAAAGGTTCAGGGATTAATTCACCCCTCCACTTT.

This clone showed up just once. The chain joins TRBV28 to TRBJ2-3; 10 nucleotides agree with TRBD2. CDR1 MDHEN and CDR2 SYDVKM come from the germline V gene. The CDR3 runs to 14 residues. J gave up 6 bases and V 7 bases, and 7 bases lay outside the gene matches. The CDR3 protein is CASIAGGSGDTQYF. CDR3 nucleotide sequence: TGTGCCAGCATAGCGGGGGGTTCCGGGGATACGCAGTATTTT.